This T cell receptor (beta chain) was captured in a study of brain T cells in children with intractable seizures. This CDR3 spans 14 amino acids. The germline CDR1 and CDR2 sequences are SGHDT and YYEEEE. With 0 bases removed from V and 6 bases from J, the gap between germline ends came to 10 bases. Only in-frame clones appear in the TCRdb table, and some are missing; sequencing was by immunoSEQ multiplex PCR. The profile shows around 70,000 clones, about 92% of them singletons. This specimen was peripheral blood, taken at surgery. The gene calls are TRBV5-6 and TRBJ2-1; D is possibly TRBD1 (6 bases). This TCR came from a boy under two years old with tuberous sclerosis and intractable seizures. In DNA, the CDR3 is TGTGCCAGCAGCTTGGTACAGGGACCCAATGAGCAGTTCTTC. Translated, it gives CASSLVQGPNEQFF.